Below, 15 T cell receptor beta chains from the same sample are listed, as sequenced in a study of T cells after yellow fever vaccination. TCRdb independently ran MiXCR on the 5' RACE reads; one entry per CDR3 protein. The sample gives about 500,000 distinct CDR3 sequences, around a sixth of which show up once; 17% is in the top ten. Sequencing was performed on PBMCs, taken 5 days after the first yellow fever vaccination. The receptors shown here come from a young man who received the YFV17D yellow fever vaccine.

This clonotype was observed many times. V is TRBV7-2 and J is TRBJ2-3; unclear D gene. Per germline, CDR1 SGHTA and CDR2 FQGNSA. Trimming removed 3 bases from V and 13 bases from J, with 14 bases in between. The CDR3 consists of 12 residues. The CDR3 region is CASSLRLEAKYF. CDR3 DNA: TGTGCCAGCAGCTTGCGGCTAGAGGCCAAGTATTTT.

The sample holds a few counts of this clonotype. This chain uses TRBV20-1 with TRBJ2-5; D is perhaps TRBD1 (6 bases). This CDR3 has 11 residues. Germline lookup yields CDR1 DFQATT and CDR2 SNEGSKA (reference sequence). The V end was cut by 6 bases, the J end by 5 bases, with 10 bases between. CDR3 sequence (DNA): TGCAGTGCGAAAGACAGGGAGACCCAGTACTTC. It translates to CSAKDRETQYF.

V usage is TRBV6-1 and J usage is TRBJ1-1; weak D call: TRBD1 (6 bases). Per the germline V gene, CDR1 is MNHNS and CDR2 is SASEGT. The CDR3 covers 13 residues. The germline V and J ends were trimmed by 8 bases and 6 bases, with 16 bases remaining between them. CDR3 nucleotides: TGTGCCAGCGGGGAGGGGGTGGTCCCTGAAGCTTTCTTT. As protein: CASGEGVVPEAFF.

This clonotype turned up a few times. The rearrangement uses TRBV7-3 and TRBJ2-3; maybe TRBD2 (5 bases). Trimming pared 1 base from V and 4 bases from J, leaving 18 bases between. This CDR3 is 17 amino acids long. Germline lookup yields CDR1 SGHTA and CDR2 FQGTGA. The CDR3 is CASSLNPALPGADTQYF. CDR3 DNA: TGTGCCAGCAGCTTAAATCCCGCCCTACCCGGGGCAGATACGCAGTATTTT.

J is TRBJ2-1 and V is TRBV5-1; tentatively, D is TRBD1 or TRBD2 (7 bases each). Germline V gives CDR1 SGHRS, CDR2 YFSETQ. V lost 0 bases to trimming and J lost 8 bases, with 15 bases between them. The CDR3 is 15 residues long. CDR3 in amino acids: CASSLEGLGGDEQFF. CDR3 DNA: TGCGCCAGCAGCTTGGAAGGACTAGGGGGCGATGAGCAGTTCTTC.

This clonotype was detected once. A read error may be the cause here, since a much bigger clone is one base away. This chain connects TRBV4-1 to TRBJ2-7; D not resolved. CDR3 length: 15 residues. Trimming took off 0 bases at V and 0 bases at J, with 9 bases between the two ends. Germline V lookup: CDR1 MGHRA, CDR2 YSYEKL. CDR3 region: CASSQELGSSYEQYV. The DNA for the CDR3 is TGCGCCAGCAGCCAAGAGCTGGGAAGCTCCTACGAGCAGTACGTC.

This chain uses TRBV2 with TRBJ2-7; D unresolved. CDR1 and CDR2 (germline): SNHLY, FYNNEI. CDR3 length: 12 amino acids. Trimming cost V 6 bases and J 0 bases, with 6 bases left between them. The CDR3 DNA is TGTGCCAGCAGCCCCGCCTCCTACGAGCAGTACGTC. This translates into CASSPASYEQYV.

This clonotype was recorded a few times. The rearrangement links TRBV27 to TRBJ1-6; D may be TRBD1 (6 bases). The CDR3 runs 15 residues. CDR1 and CDR2 (germline): MNHEY, SMNVEV (reference sequence). V gave up 4 bases and J gave up 10 bases, with 17 bases separating them. Written as DNA, the CDR3 is TGTGCCAGCAGTTCGCAGGTGACAGGCACCTCACCCCTCCACTTT. Its translation is CASSSQVTGTSPLHF.

The chain is built from TRBV11-3 and TRBJ2-7, with D possibly matching TRBD1 (8 bases). Looked up from germline, CDR1 is SGHNT and CDR2 is YENEEA. The V and J ends lost 9 bases and 2 bases respectively, with 14 bases between them. This CDR3 is built from 13 residues. The CDR3 DNA sequence: TGTGCCAGTGGACAGGGAGGGACCTACGAGCAGTACGTC. Translating it yields CASGQGGTYEQYV.

The table lists this clonotype with a few counts. The rearrangement uses TRBV29-1 and TRBJ2-2; a weak D match, TRBD1 (6 bases). Germline V CDR1 and CDR2: SQVTM, ANQGSEA. Trimming took off 7 bases at V and 2 bases at J, with 14 bases between the two ends. This CDR3 spans 14 amino acids. CDR3 nucleotide sequence: TGCAGCGGGGTACAGGGTGAAAACACCGGGGAGCTGTTTTTT. It encodes CSGVQGENTGELFF.

The genes are TRBV5-1 and TRBJ2-3; perhaps D is TRBD1 or TRBD2 (6 bases each). Trimming took off 3 bases at V and 4 bases at J, with 12 bases between the two ends. Germline V gene data show CDR1 as SGHRS and CDR2 as YFSETQ. The CDR3 extends over 14 amino acids. The chain's CDR3 is CASSYGGPADTQYF. In nucleotides, the CDR3 is TGCGCCAGCAGCTATGGGGGGCCCGCAGATACGCAGTATTTT.

The chain carries TRBV5-4 and TRBJ2-2, with 8 bases aligning to TRBD1. After removal of 5 bases from V and 6 bases from J, the junction contained 3 bases not matched to a gene. CDR1 SGHNT and CDR2 YYREEE come from the germline V gene (reference sequence). CDR3 size: 13 residues. The CDR3, as DNA: TGTGCCAGCAGACAGGGGGAAGCCGGGGAGCTGTTTTTT. Its protein is CASRQGEAGELFF.

The CDR3 bases are TGTGCCAGCAGTTCTTCCGGAGGCTCCTATAATTCACCCCTCCACTTT. This encodes CASSSSGGSYNSPLHF. J is TRBJ1-6 and V is TRBV6-5; D is ambiguous. Per germline, CDR1 MNHEY and CDR2 SVGAGI. V was trimmed by 4 bases and J by 0 bases, leaving 10 bases between them. The CDR3 is made up of 16 amino acids.

The chain carries TRBV7-8 and TRBJ1-5; TRBD1 agrees at 7 bases. J was trimmed by 7 bases and V by 2 bases; bases with no gene match: 14. In germline, CDR1 is SGHVS, CDR2 FQNEAQ. This CDR3 region has 17 residues. For the CDR3, the DNA is TGTGCCAGCAGCTTATTTGGAGGGGGCAGGGGAGAACAGCCCCAGCATTTT. It is translated as CASSLFGGGRGEQPQHF.

The table lists this clonotype with many counts. The chain joins TRBV6-6 to TRBJ1-6; TRBD1 matches 7 bases. V lost 5 bases to trimming and J lost 7 bases; unmatched junction nucleotides: 2. CDR3 length: 13 residues. Germline CDR1 is MNHNY and CDR2 is SVGAGI (reference sequence). The CDR3 sequence: CASSTGANSPLHF. The CDR3 DNA sequence: TGTGCCAGCAGTACAGGGGCGAATTCACCCCTCCACTTT.